The 22 T cell receptor beta chains in this list originate from one sample, sequenced in a study of T cell responses to AZD1222 COVID-19 vaccine. Data came from immunoSEQ multiplex PCR; TCRdb stores just in-frame clones and leaves some out. The sample shows roughly 72,000 clones, about 91% of them seen only once. The sample in question was peripheral blood, obtained 28 days after the second dose of the MenACWY control vaccine. The receptors were gathered from an adult who received the MenACWY meningococcal vaccine as a control.

This clone was observed a few times. The chain joins TRBV7-2 to TRBJ2-1, with D possibly being TRBD1 or TRBD2 (7 bases each). The CDR3 totals 17 residues. Trimming shortened V by 1 base and J by 6 bases, and 19 bases separated the two germline ends. Germline CDR1 is SGHTA and CDR2 is FQGNSA. In DNA, the CDR3 is TGTGCCAGCAGCTTAGTGTCAGGGGGGGGCGCAGGCAATGAGCAGTTCTTC. Encoded protein: CASSLVSGGGAGNEQFF.

The rearrangement joins TRBV30 to TRBJ2-7; the D call may be TRBD1 or TRBD2 (5 bases each). Germline V gene data show CDR1 as GTSNPN and CDR2 as SVGIG (reference sequence). The CDR3 is 13 amino acids. Trimming cost V 4 bases and J 3 bases, with 13 bases left between them. DNA for the CDR3: TGTGCCTGGACCCGGGACGGGGACTACGAGCAGTACTTC. This translates into CAWTRDGDYEQYF.

This chain links TRBV5-4 with TRBJ2-7; 7 bases map to TRBD2. CDR1 and CDR2 from the germline V gene are SGHNT and YYREEE (reference sequence). Trimming at V came to 7 bases and at J to 6 bases, leaving 10 bases not matched to a gene. The CDR3 has 13 amino acids. In nucleotides, the CDR3 is TGTGCCAGCTCCTATGGGGAGGGAGGCGAGCAGTACTTC. This encodes CASSYGEGGEQYF.

This clone was seen a handful of times. V is TRBV6-6 and J is TRBJ1-5; no definite D call. The germline CDR1 and CDR2 sequences are MNHNY and SVGAGI (reference sequence). V was pared by 11 bases and J by 5 bases, with 10 bases between. The CDR3 runs to 11 residues. This CDR3 reads CASCGDQPQHF. In nucleotides, the CDR3 is TGTGCCTCATGTGGAGATCAGCCCCAGCATTTT.

The V call is TRBV6-6, the J call TRBJ1-2; 8 nucleotides line up with TRBD1. The CDR3 has 15 residues. Losses at the gene ends were 0 bases for V and 6 bases for J; bases not matched to a gene: 6. Germline CDR1 reads MNHNY; CDR2 reads SVGAGI (reference sequence). The CDR3 DNA reads as TGTGCCAGCAGTTACTCCGGACAGGGTGGGAATGGCTACACCTTC. This translates into CASSYSGQGGNGYTF.

The V and J genes are TRBV18 and TRBJ2-6; no reliable D call. Germline values: CDR1 KGHSH, CDR2 LQKENI. Trimming took off 5 bases at V and 0 bases at J, with 5 bases between the two ends. The CDR3 runs to 14 residues. CDR3 protein: CASSSYSGANVLTF. The CDR3 DNA is TGTGCCAGCTCATCCTACTCTGGGGCCAACGTCCTGACTTTC.

The sample holds one count of this clone. The rearrangement uses TRBV5-1 and TRBJ2-3; 12 nucleotides line up with TRBD2. The V and J ends lost 4 bases and 1 base, in that order; junction bases with no gene match: 4. CDR3 length: 16 residues. Germline V lookup: CDR1 SGHRS, CDR2 YFSETQ. As DNA, the CDR3 is TGCGCCAGCAGCGCTCGGACTAGCGGGGGCACAGATACGCAGTATTTT. Residues: CASSARTSGGTDTQYF.

The chain joins TRBV29-1 to TRBJ2-5, with TRBD1 matching over 7 bases. This CDR3 has 15 residues. Germline lookup yields CDR1 SQVTM and CDR2 ANQGSEA. V lost 3 bases to trimming and J lost 1 base; unmatched junction nucleotides: 8. The CDR3, as DNA: TGCAGCGTTGATCTCGACAGGGCCACCCAAGAGACCCAGTACTTC. As protein: CSVDLDRATQETQYF.

The genes are TRBV19 and TRBJ1-1, with D perhaps matching TRBD1 (6 bases). The CDR3 loop spans 16 amino acids. CDR1 is LNHDA and CDR2 is SQIVND in the germline V gene (reference sequence). The V gene lost 5 bases and the J gene lost 1 base, with 17 bases spanning the gap. CDR3 sequence: CASSALWAGENTEAFF. CDR3 in DNA: TGTGCCAGTAGTGCCTTATGGGCAGGGGAGAACACTGAAGCTTTCTTT.

This chain joins TRBV6-2 or TRBV6-3 and TRBJ2-1, with 8 bases that match TRBD1. The CDR3 has 17 amino acids. Germline lookup yields CDR1 MNHEY and CDR2 SVGEGT. V trimming: 1 base; J trimming: 3 bases; junction bases outside the gene matches: 8. In nucleotides, the CDR3 is TGTGCCAGCAGTTACTATGATTCGACAGGGGTCTACAATGAGCAGTTCTTC. It yields the protein CASSYYDSTGVYNEQFF.

The V gene is TRBV14, the J gene TRBJ2-5; no clear D gene. There are 13 residues in the CDR3. The ends were cut back, 4 bases at V and 5 bases at J, with 11 bases in the middle. Germline V gives CDR1 SGHDN, CDR2 FVKESK. The CDR3 nucleotides read TGTGCCAGCAGCCCTGGACCAGGCGAGACCCAGTACTTC. Protein sequence: CASSPGPGETQYF.

DNA of the CDR3: TGTGCCAGCAGCTCCGGTTGGACAGGGAGGACTGAAGCTTTCTTT. Its translation is CASSSGWTGRTEAFF. V gene TRBV11-1 combines with J gene TRBJ1-1; 8 bases match TRBD1. The CDR3 runs to 15 residues. CDR1 SGHAT and CDR2 FQDESV come from the germline V gene (reference sequence). V was pared by 4 bases and J by 5 bases, with 9 bases of the junction left unmatched. The variable domain in full, completed from reference TRBV11-1 and TRBJ1-1, reads EAEVAQSPRYKITEKSQAVAFWCDPISGHATLYWYRQILGQGPELLVQFQDESVVDDSQLPKDRFSAERLKGVDSTLKIQPAELGDSAMYLCASSSGWTGRTEAFFGQGTRLTVV.

This clone was recorded only once. J is TRBJ1-3 and V is TRBV7-2; D is unclear. V was cut by 1 base and J by 0 bases, with 7 bases left in between. Germline V gene data show CDR1 as SGHTA and CDR2 as FQGNSA. The CDR3 length is 15 residues. Here the CDR3 DNA reads TGTGCCAGCAGCTTAGGGGGTAGCTCTGGAAACACCATATATTTT. Translating gives CASSLGGSSGNTIYF.

This sequence joins TRBV7-2 and TRBJ1-2, with TRBD1 identical over 8 bases. Trimming took 1 base from V and 8 from J; bases not matched to a gene: 15. Germline V gene lookup returns CDR1 SGHTA and CDR2 FQGNSA. There are 17 residues in the CDR3. The CDR3 DNA reads TGTGCCAGCAGCTTAGGGGGTCAGGGGGCGACTACGGGAGGCTACACCTTC. This translates into CASSLGGQGATTGGYTF.

This chain joins TRBV9 and TRBJ2-1; 10 bases are shared with TRBD2. The CDR3 spans 16 residues. V shed 0 bases and J 4 bases; nucleotides not matched to a gene: 4. In germline, CDR1 is SGDLS, CDR2 YYNGEE. The CDR3 is CASSVVGTSEYNEQFF. The CDR3 DNA reads as TGTGCCAGCAGCGTAGTTGGGACTAGCGAGTACAATGAGCAGTTCTTC. Looking up the rest from reference TRBV9 and TRBJ2-1 gives the full variable domain: DSGVTQTPKHLITATGQRVTLRCSPRSGDLSVYWYQQSLDQGLQFLIQYYNGEERAKGNILERFSAQQFPDLHSELNLSSLELGDSALYFCASSVVGTSEYNEQFFGPGTRLTVL.

This chain uses TRBV2 with TRBJ1-4; D remains unclear. In germline, CDR1 is SNHLY, CDR2 FYNNEI. Deletions cut 4 bases from V and 4 bases from J, with 13 bases between. CDR3 size: 15 residues. CDR3 coding DNA: TGTGCCAGCAGTGTTCAACGAATTCTTAATGAAAAACTGTTTTTT. Amino acid sequence: CASSVQRILNEKLFF.

The chain links TRBV10-3 to TRBJ1-5; 8 bases align to TRBD1. V lost 3 bases, J lost 2 bases, and 12 bases stayed unmatched. CDR3 size: 18 residues. The germline V gene has CDR1 ENHRY and CDR2 SYGVKD. The CDR3 sequence is CAISDGSGGTVGNQPQHF. In nucleotides, the CDR3 is TGTGCCATCAGTGATGGGTCAGGGGGCACGGTAGGCAATCAGCCCCAGCATTTT.

The gene calls are TRBV10-3 and TRBJ1-2; TRBD1 matches 8 bases. V gave up 5 bases and J gave up 3 bases; unmatched junction bases: 5. The CDR3 loop spans 14 amino acids. Germline-derived CDR1 and CDR2 are ENHRY and SYGVKD. The CDR3 coding sequence is TGTGCCATCAGTTCCGGGACAGGAGACTATGGCTACACCTTC. Its translation is CAISSGTGDYGYTF.

This sequence joins TRBV14 and TRBJ1-2; TRBD1 matches at 9 bases. Trimming took 4 bases from V and 0 from J; bases not matched to a gene: 9. The CDR3 length is 17 residues. Germline V gene sequence: CDR1 SGHDN, CDR2 FVKESK. CDR3 residues: CASSPLDRGLANYGYTF. CDR3 in DNA: TGTGCCAGCAGCCCCCTGGACAGGGGATTAGCTAACTATGGCTACACCTTC.

Notes on this clone: Additional DNA sequences in this sample encode the identical CDR3. This sequence joins TRBV18 and TRBJ1-2; D is uncertain. The CDR3 covers 13 residues. The germline CDR1 and CDR2 sequences are KGHSH and LQKENI. The V end was cut by 3 bases, the J end by 3 bases, with 8 bases between. The CDR3 nucleotides are TGTGCCAGCTCACCGGGGAGTGACTATGGCTACACCTTC. Residues: CASSPGSDYGYTF.

The chain employs TRBV13 and TRBJ1-2; D may be TRBD1 (5 bases). This CDR3 region has 13 residues. V was cut by 5 bases and J by 7 bases, with 14 bases left in between. Germline lookup yields CDR1 PRHDT and CDR2 FYEKMQ (reference sequence). Here the CDR3 DNA reads TGTGCCAGCAGCCCCCGGGGGTTGGCTGGCTACACCTTC. Translating it yields CASSPRGLAGYTF.

The rearrangement uses TRBV5-1 and TRBJ1-1; the D gene is possibly TRBD1 (5 bases). The V gene's germline CDR1 is SGHRS and CDR2 YFSETQ. The length of the CDR3 is 14 residues. Between the trimmed V and J ends, which lost 0 bases and 1 base, there was a span of 7 bases. The CDR3 here is CASSLAQGNTEAFF. The CDR3, as DNA: TGCGCCAGCAGCTTGGCGCAGGGGAACACTGAAGCTTTCTTT.